These 9 T cell receptor beta chains were sequenced from one sample in a study of shared clonotypes between healthy human individuals. Sequencing used immunoSEQ multiplex PCR; TCRdb keeps in-frame clones, though not all of them. In the table there are 2 million to 2.5 million clones, 85% to 95% of which are singletons. The specimen was naive CD4+ T cells from PBMCs. As to subset: CD45RA+ positively selected. These receptors were obtained from a man younger than 35 in good health. Some clones in this sample may be carry-over from other donors' samples.

J is TRBJ2-1 and V is TRBV7-6; 14 nucleotides align to TRBD2. Germline values: CDR1 SGHVS, CDR2 FNYEAQ. V was clipped by 2 bases and J by 6 bases; unmatched bases: 6. The CDR3 loop spans 17 amino acids. The CDR3 DNA follows: TGTGCCAGCAGCTTAACTTTAGGGACTAGCGGGAGCAATGAGCAGTTCTTC. It specifies CASSLTLGTSGSNEQFF.

V usage is TRBV7-6 and J usage is TRBJ2-7, with D maybe TRBD1 (5 bases). CDR1 is SGHVS, CDR2 FNYEAQ, per germline. The CDR3 is 15 residues long. V was shortened by 2 bases and J by 7 bases, with 18 bases between the two germline ends. The DNA for the CDR3 is TGTGCCAGCAGCTTACTATATACAGGCGTCGGGGAGCAGTACTTC. It yields the protein CASSLLYTGVGEQYF.

Of note for this clone: Mismatch with germline at one junction end may stem from a read error. The chain recombines TRBV28 with TRBJ2-7, with a weak D call TRBD2 (6 bases). The CDR3 runs to 12 residues. The V gene's germline CDR1 is MDHEN and CDR2 SYDVKM. CDR3 loop: CASTTRSGRSLF. CDR3 bases: TGTGCCAGCACCACTCGTAGCGGACGGAGCCTTTTC.

The chain combines TRBV6-6 with TRBJ1-1; no clear D. V gave up 5 bases and J gave up 5 bases, with 15 bases separating them. Looked up from germline, CDR1 is MNHNY and CDR2 is SVGAGI (reference sequence). The CDR3 spans 14 residues. The CDR3 region has the DNA TGTGCCAGCAGTGGACGGCGGATGGGGACTGAAGCTTTCTTT. Translated: CASSGRRMGTEAFF.

The chain combines TRBV5-6 with TRBJ2-3, with TRBD2 identical over 14 bases. After removal of 4 bases from V and 5 bases from J, the junction contained 6 bases not matched to a gene. This CDR3 spans 16 amino acids. Germline V gives CDR1 SGHDT, CDR2 YYEEEE. The CDR3 loop reads CASSPGLAGGGDTQYF. The CDR3 region has the DNA TGTGCCAGCAGCCCTGGACTAGCGGGAGGAGGAGATACGCAGTATTTT.

V gene TRBV27 combines with J gene TRBJ1-3; D remains ambiguous. Trimming removed 5 bases at V and 0 bases at J, with 14 bases between. Germline loops: CDR1 MNHEY, CDR2 SMNVEV (reference sequence). The CDR3 contains 16 residues. CDR3 in amino acids: CASSPNPYSSGNTIYF. Written as DNA, the CDR3 is TGTGCCAGCAGTCCGAACCCTTATAGCTCTGGAAACACCATATATTTT.

The chain's CDR3 is CASSVPREGKLFF. CDR3 bases: TGTGCCAGCAGTGTGCCTCGGGAGGGGAAACTGTTTTTT. This chain links TRBV6-5 with TRBJ1-4, with a possible D match to TRBD1 (5 bases). Trimming removed 5 bases from V and 11 bases from J, with 15 bases in between. The CDR3 extends over 13 amino acids. Looked up from germline, CDR1 is MNHEY and CDR2 is SVGAGI.

The rearrangement links TRBV18 to TRBJ1-1; no clear D gene. CDR1 and CDR2 (germline): KGHSH, LQKENI. CDR3 length equals 15 residues. Trimming took off 0 bases at V and 1 base at J, with 9 bases between the two ends. The CDR3 nucleotides read TGTGCCAGCTCACCACCCTCCTCGCGGAACACTGAAGCTTTCTTT. Translating it yields CASSPPSSRNTEAFF. Full variable domain (outside the CDR3, taken from reference TRBV18 and TRBJ1-1): NAGVMQNPRHLVRRRGQEARLRCSPMKGHSHVYWYRQLPEEGLKFMVYLQKENIIDESGMPKERFSAEFPKEGPSILRIQQVVRGDSAAYFCASSPPSSRNTEAFFGQGTRLTVV.

The chain joins TRBV7-6 to TRBJ2-1; 7 bases are a match to TRBD2. The germline CDR1 and CDR2 sequences are SGHVS and FNYEAQ. The CDR3 is 17 amino acids. V shed 5 bases, J shed 7 bases, and the junction held 17 bases outside the gene matches. CDR3 region: CASSLRPLLAIGNEQFF. In DNA, the CDR3 is TGTGCCAGCAGCCTCAGACCCCTACTAGCGATCGGGAATGAGCAGTTCTTC.